The 14 T cell receptor beta chains reported below all come from one sample, sequenced in a study of cytomegalovirus exposure and HLA in healthy donors. PCR involved 60 Vbeta and 13 Jbeta primers. The data were produced by immunoSEQ multiplex PCR, yet TCRdb's version contains in-frame clones alone and is incomplete. The sample records about 120,000 clones, about 80% being singletons. The sequencing sample was made of PBMCs. These receptors were collected from a woman between 18 and 30 years old in good health and CMV-seronegative.

This clone appeared a few times. The V and J genes are TRBV2 and TRBJ1-1; TRBD1 aligns across 9 bases. Germline V CDR1 and CDR2: SNHLY, FYNNEI. V dropped 2 bases and J dropped 10; count of bases not matched to a gene: 8. CDR3 length: 14 amino acids. CDR3 nucleotides: TGTGCCAGCAGTGAAAGGACAGGGGCCGGAGCAGCTTTCTTT. Its translation is CASSERTGAGAAFF.

The rearrangement uses TRBV19 and TRBJ1-6; TRBD1 is a possible D gene (6 bases). The CDR3 loop spans 15 amino acids. The germline CDR1 and CDR2 sequences are LNHDA and SQIVND (reference sequence). V lost 6 bases and J lost 12, with 21 bases in between. The CDR3 DNA is TGTGCCAGTAGCCTGAGGGACACCTCGAAGGGACCCCTCCACTTT. It yields the protein CASSLRDTSKGPLHF.

The chain is built from TRBV19 and TRBJ2-7; 7 positions match TRBD1. V lost 0 bases and J lost 3; bases outside the gene matches: 5. CDR1 LNHDA and CDR2 SQIVND come from the germline V gene (reference sequence). The CDR3 runs 15 residues. The DNA for the CDR3 is TGTGCCAGTAGTATAGATGGGACAGCTAACTACGAGCAGTACTTC. It specifies CASSIDGTANYEQYF.

V and J are TRBV5-1 and TRBJ2-2; weak D call: TRBD2 (6 bases). V lost 3 bases to trimming and J lost 6 bases, with 15 bases between them. The length of the CDR3 is 15 residues. CDR1 is SGHRS and CDR2 is YFSETQ in the germline V gene. The CDR3 DNA follows: TGCGCCAGCAGCTCAAGACTAGTAAGGGCCGGGGAGCTGTTTTTT. It yields the protein CASSSRLVRAGELFF.

J is TRBJ1-1 and V is TRBV5-1; D may be TRBD1 (5 bases). The CDR3 consists of 13 residues. Trimming removed 0 bases at V and 11 bases at J, with 14 bases between. Germline assignment: CDR1 SGHRS and CDR2 YFSETQ. The CDR3, as DNA: TGCGCCAGCAGCTTGGTGGGAGGGGATGTGGCTTTCTTT. Residues: CASSLVGGDVAFF.

The genes are TRBV9 and TRBJ2-2; the match to TRBD2 covers 9 bases. V shed 7 bases, J shed 1 base, and the junction held 5 bases outside the gene matches. CDR3 length equals 15 residues. Germline V gene data show CDR1 as SGDLS and CDR2 as YYNGEE. The CDR3 sequence is CASSSGGLNTGELFF. CDR3 nucleotide sequence: TGTGCCAGCTCAAGCGGGGGGTTGAACACCGGGGAGCTGTTTTTT.

V is TRBV2 and J is TRBJ1-5; possibly TRBD1 for D (6 bases). The germline V gene has CDR1 SNHLY and CDR2 FYNNEI. With 4 bases removed from V and 6 bases from J, the gap between germline ends came to 19 bases. The CDR3 has 16 amino acids. As DNA, the CDR3 is TGTGCCAGCAGTGGAGCTGCGGCCAGGGGCGGTCAGCCCCAGCATTTT. Translation gives CASSGAAARGGQPQHF.

This clone came up once. The rearrangement joins TRBV19 to TRBJ1-1; weak D call: TRBD1 (5 bases). Trimming removed 3 bases at V and 4 bases at J, with 12 bases between. The V gene's germline CDR1 is LNHDA and CDR2 SQIVND (reference sequence). This CDR3 has 14 amino acids. The CDR3 is CASSIKAGGTEAFF. DNA of the CDR3: TGTGCCAGTAGTATTAAGGCCGGGGGCACTGAAGCTTTCTTT.

The genes are TRBV28 and TRBJ2-7, with D possibly being TRBD1 (6 bases). Germline CDR1 reads MDHEN; CDR2 reads SYDVKM. V lost 7 bases and J 2 bases, leaving 15 bases between the germline ends. This CDR3 comprises 14 residues. The CDR3 is CASTPGGEAYEQYF. The CDR3 region has the DNA TGTGCCAGCACCCCTGGGGGCGAGGCCTACGAGCAGTACTTC.

This clone was observed once. The chain combines TRBV5-8 with TRBJ1-6, with D possibly TRBD1 on 6 matching bases. Germline assignment: CDR1 SGHTS and CDR2 YDEGEE. Trimming cost V 4 bases and J 9 bases, with 14 bases left between them. This CDR3 is 14 amino acids long. CDR3 sequence reads: CASSAGGRRSPLHF. CDR3 sequence (DNA): TGTGCCAGCAGCGCCGGGGGGCGCCGTTCACCCCTCCACTTT.

This clone came up a few times. The chain combines TRBV5-6 with TRBJ1-2; D is unclear. V lost 0 bases to trimming and J lost 5 bases, with 11 bases between them. CDR1 is SGHDT and CDR2 is YYEEEE in the germline V gene. The CDR3 spans 14 residues. DNA for the CDR3: TGTGCCAGCAGCTTGGAGGGAGTGTCTTATGGCTACACCTTC. Protein product: CASSLEGVSYGYTF.

The chain is built from TRBV7-9 and TRBJ2-1, with a possible D match to TRBD2 (6 bases). CDR3 length: 11 residues. The germline CDR1 and CDR2 sequences are SEHNR and FQNEAQ (reference sequence). V was cut by 9 bases and J by 8 bases, with 11 bases left in between. CDR3 sequence (DNA): TGTGCCAGTAGCGGAGGGCATGAGCAGTTCTTC. This codes for CASSGGHEQFF. Looking up the rest from reference TRBV7-9 and TRBJ2-1 gives the full variable domain: DTGVSQNPRHKITKRGQNVTFRCDPISEHNRLYWYRQTLGQGPEFLTYFQNEAQLEKSRLLSDRFSAERPKGSFSTLEIQRTEQGDSAMYLCASSGGHEQFFGPGTRLTVL.

The rearrangement uses TRBV30 and TRBJ1-4; TRBD1 might be the D (5 bases). The CDR3 runs 14 residues. V was cut by 0 bases and J by 10 bases, with 15 bases left in between. Germline CDR1 is GTSNPN and CDR2 is SVGIG (reference sequence). CDR3 nucleotide sequence: TGTGCCTGGAGTGTCGGACTAGGGGAGGGAAAACTGTTTTTT. Amino acids: CAWSVGLGEGKLFF. Full variable domain (remainder filled in from reference TRBV30 and TRBJ1-4): SQTIHQWPATLVQPVGSPLSLECTVEGTSNPNLYWYRQAAGRGLQLLFYSVGIGQISSEVPQNLSASRPQDRQFILSSKKLLLSDSGFYLCAWSVGLGEGKLFFGSGTQLSVL.

The chain employs TRBV18 and TRBJ2-7; D ambiguous. V was trimmed by 3 bases and J by 5 bases, leaving 14 bases between them. This CDR3 is 14 amino acids long. CDR1 and CDR2 from the germline V gene are KGHSH and LQKENI. CDR3 sequence reads: CASSPNLESNEQYF. CDR3 DNA sequence: TGTGCCAGCTCACCTAACTTAGAGTCCAACGAGCAGTACTTC.